One sample yielded the 32 T cell receptor beta chains listed below, sequenced in a study of cytomegalovirus exposure and HLA in healthy donors. A multiplex PCR was run with 60 Vbeta primers and 13 Jbeta primers. Profiled with immunoSEQ multiplex PCR; TCRdb holds only in-frame clones, not every one. This sample contains under 200,000 clones. The sequencing input was PBMCs. These receptors came from a man younger than 45 in good health and CMV-seronegative.

The chain couples TRBV7-8 to TRBJ1-5, with D unclear. This CDR3 is built from 15 residues. CDR1 is SGHVS and CDR2 is FQNEAQ in the germline V gene. Trimming removed 4 bases at V and 4 bases at J, with 14 bases between. The CDR3 region has the DNA TGTGCCAGCAGCTCCCCCGGGGTTTCGAATCAGCCCCAGCATTTT. Residues: CASSSPGVSNQPQHF.

The chain is built from TRBV2 and TRBJ2-7; 9 bases are a match to TRBD2. Trimming cost V 8 bases and J 2 bases; bases outside gene matches: 13. Germline lookup yields CDR1 SNHLY and CDR2 FYNNEI. CDR3 length: 16 amino acids. Written as DNA, the CDR3 is TGTGCCAGCTGCCCGAGAGCGGGAGGAGGGGCCTACGAGCAGTACTTC. Encoded protein: CASCPRAGGGAYEQYF.

V usage is TRBV18 and J usage is TRBJ1-1; D is ambiguous. The germline V gene has CDR1 KGHSH and CDR2 LQKENI. Trimming left V 5 bases short and J 1 base short, with 8 bases between. The CDR3 totals 13 residues. In nucleotides, the CDR3 is TGTGCCAGCTCAGGGCGGGAGAACACTGAAGCTTTCTTT. Its translation: CASSGRENTEAFF.

V usage is TRBV10-2 and J usage is TRBJ1-1, with 10 bases aligning to TRBD1. Germline-derived CDR1 and CDR2 are WSHSY and SAAADI. V gave up 0 bases and J gave up 3 bases; unmatched junction bases: 22. The CDR3 has 22 residues. The CDR3 nucleotides read TGCGCCAGCAGTGAGTCCCGGGGGGAGCGGGACAGGGGACCGAGGGTCCACACTGAAGCTTTCTTT. This translates into CASSESRGERDRGPRVHTEAFF.

The gene calls are TRBV29-1 and TRBJ2-5; tentatively, D is TRBD2 (5 bases). CDR3 length equals 12 residues. The ends were cut back, 6 bases at V and 5 bases at J, with 13 bases in the middle. CDR1 is SQVTM and CDR2 is ANQGSEA in the germline V gene. CDR3 bases: TGCAGCGTCCAGTTTGGGGAGGAGACCCAGTACTTC. Translated: CSVQFGEETQYF.

The V call is TRBV27, the J call TRBJ2-5; 14 positions match TRBD2. CDR1 and CDR2 from the germline V gene are MNHEY and SMNVEV (reference sequence). V trimming: 6 bases; J trimming: 5 bases; junction bases outside the gene matches: 8. The CDR3 spans 16 residues. The CDR3 loop reads CASSASGTSGSETQYF. CDR3 DNA sequence: TGTGCCAGCAGCGCCTCCGGGACTAGCGGGAGTGAGACCCAGTACTTC.

The chain couples TRBV27 to TRBJ1-1, with D possibly being TRBD1 (6 bases). CDR3 length: 14 amino acids. Germline loops: CDR1 MNHEY, CDR2 SMNVEV (reference sequence). Trimming shortened V by 4 bases and J by 1 base, and 10 bases separated the two germline ends. CDR3 sequence (DNA): TGTGCCAGCAGTTGGACAGCTGGGAACACTGAAGCTTTCTTT. It specifies CASSWTAGNTEAFF.

The chain recombines TRBV6-4 with TRBJ2-2, with D maybe TRBD1 (6 bases). The CDR3 length is 14 residues. V dropped 3 bases and J dropped 3 bases, with 8 bases sitting between them. Germline V gene lookup returns CDR1 MRHNA and CDR2 SNTAGT. The CDR3 bases are TGTGCCAGCAGTGAGGGGGCAGACACCGGGGAGCTGTTTTTT. Protein sequence: CASSEGADTGELFF.

The chain carries TRBV30 and TRBJ2-6; D remains ambiguous. The V and J ends lost 2 bases and 8 bases respectively, with 4 bases between them. The CDR3 contains 11 residues. CDR1 and CDR2 from the germline V gene are GTSNPN and SVGIG (reference sequence). CDR3 residues: CAWSHPNVLTF. For the CDR3, the DNA is TGTGCCTGGAGTCATCCCAACGTCCTGACTTTC.

V is TRBV11-2 and J is TRBJ1-1; 12 nucleotides line up with TRBD1. Germline CDR1 SGHAT, CDR2 FQNNGV. The length of the CDR3 is 18 residues. The J segment lost 1 base and the V segment lost 1 base, leaving 7 bases of the junction unmatched. The DNA of the CDR3 is TGTGCCAGCAGCTTAGTAGCCGGGACAGGGGGCGGGAACACTGAAGCTTTCTTT. It translates to CASSLVAGTGGGNTEAFF.

The chain joins TRBV20-1 to TRBJ1-4, with D unresolved. The CDR3 contains 11 residues. V dropped 5 bases and J dropped 4 bases, with 5 bases sitting between them. Germline V gene sequence: CDR1 DFQATT, CDR2 SNEGSKA (reference sequence). This chain's CDR3 is CSALLNEKLFF. CDR3 bases: TGCAGTGCTTTACTTAATGAAAAACTGTTTTTT.

The V and J genes are TRBV19 and TRBJ2-3; the D gene is possibly TRBD2 (6 bases). V was trimmed by 2 bases and J by 3 bases, leaving 21 bases between them. The CDR3 runs 18 residues. CDR1 and CDR2 (germline): LNHDA, SQIVND (reference sequence). The CDR3 spells CASSIPSSAPAWTDTQYF. Here the CDR3 DNA reads TGTGCCAGTAGTATACCCTCTAGCGCGCCAGCTTGGACAGATACGCAGTATTTT.

This rearrangement joins TRBV7-2 to TRBJ1-1; perhaps TRBD1 as D (5 bases). The CDR3 runs 15 residues. V was shortened by 6 bases and J by 0 bases, with 14 bases between the two germline ends. Germline V CDR1 and CDR2: SGHTA, FQGNSA. The DNA for the CDR3 is TGTGCCAGCAGACCCAGGGTCTGGTTGAACACTGAAGCTTTCTTT. As protein: CASRPRVWLNTEAFF.

The CDR3 spells CASSYFNRVGTYEQYF. The CDR3 DNA sequence: TGTGCCAGCAGTTACTTCAACAGGGTTGGGACCTACGAGCAGTACTTC. The chain is built from TRBV6-6 and TRBJ2-7; D is perhaps TRBD1 (6 bases). Germline V gene data show CDR1 as MNHNY and CDR2 as SVGAGI (reference sequence). The length of the CDR3 is 16 residues. Trimming pared 1 base from V and 2 bases from J, leaving 15 bases between.

This chain connects TRBV19 to TRBJ2-1, with D maybe TRBD2 (5 bases). Per the germline V gene, CDR1 is LNHDA and CDR2 is SQIVND (reference sequence). The CDR3 is 13 amino acids. Deletions cut 6 bases from V and 4 bases from J, with 10 bases between. This CDR3 reads CASRGEGYNEQFF. CDR3 nucleotides: TGTGCCAGTAGGGGAGAAGGATACAATGAGCAGTTCTTC.

The chain has TRBV7-3 and TRBJ2-7; TRBD2 is a possible D gene (5 bases). Germline-derived CDR1 and CDR2 are SGHTA and FQGTGA. The V end was cut by 5 bases, the J end by 6 bases, with 17 bases between. This CDR3 region has 14 residues. CDR3 DNA: TGTGCCAGCAGCGAAAACGGGATCCCCGGCGAGCAGTACTTC. Translation: CASSENGIPGEQYF.

The V and J genes are TRBV7-2 and TRBJ1-1, with 10 bases aligning to TRBD1. Germline CDR1 and CDR2: SGHTA and FQGNSA. The J segment lost 1 base and the V segment lost 5 bases, leaving 1 base of the junction unmatched. The CDR3 runs 14 residues. The CDR3 DNA is TGTGCCAGCAGCCGGGACAGGGGGAACACTGAAGCTTTCTTT. Translating gives CASSRDRGNTEAFF.

The rearrangement uses TRBV28 and TRBJ1-2; D perhaps matches TRBD1 (6 bases). This CDR3 region has 14 residues. Trimming cost V 6 bases and J 9 bases, with 20 bases left between them. Germline CDR1 and CDR2: MDHEN and SYDVKM. DNA for the CDR3: TGTGCCAGCAGCCCCGAAAGGCAGGGGTTTCGCTACACCTTC. The encoded protein is CASSPERQGFRYTF.

The CDR3 nucleotides are TGTGCCAGCAGTGCCGGGACTAGCGAGCAGAATGAGCAGTTCTTC. It is translated as CASSAGTSEQNEQFF. V usage is TRBV6-1 and J usage is TRBJ2-1, with TRBD2 matching 10 bases. V shed 4 bases and J 7 bases; nucleotides not matched to a gene: 7. The length of the CDR3 is 15 residues. In germline, CDR1 is MNHNS, CDR2 SASEGT.

V usage is TRBV14 and J usage is TRBJ1-1, with 7 positions matching TRBD1. CDR3 size: 13 residues. The junction had 5 bases not matched to a gene; V was cut back by 6 bases and J by 4 bases. Germline V gene lookup returns CDR1 SGHDN and CDR2 FVKESK. The CDR3, as DNA: TGTGCCAGCAGGAATTCAGGGGGCACTGAAGCTTTCTTT. Protein: CASRNSGGTEAFF.

This chain uses TRBV7-9 with TRBJ1-1; D may be TRBD1 (5 bases). The CDR3 is 14 amino acids. Germline loops: CDR1 SEHNR, CDR2 FQNEAQ (reference sequence). Deletions cut 4 bases from V and 1 base from J, with 10 bases between. The CDR3 reads CASSSRVSNTEAFF. As DNA, the CDR3 is TGTGCCAGCAGCTCCAGGGTCTCGAACACTGAAGCTTTCTTT.

The chain joins TRBV5-1 to TRBJ1-6; 7 bases align to TRBD1. V lost 1 base to trimming and J lost 0 bases; unmatched junction nucleotides: 10. Looked up from germline, CDR1 is SGHRS and CDR2 is YFSETQ. The CDR3 runs to 19 residues. The CDR3, as DNA: TGCGCCAGCAGCTTGACGGGGACAGCAAGCCGCTCCTATAATTCACCCCTCCACTTT. It yields the protein CASSLTGTASRSYNSPLHF.

The J gene is TRBJ2-7, the V gene TRBV5-1; TRBD1 agrees at 12 bases. The CDR3 spans 13 residues. Germline values: CDR1 SGHRS, CDR2 YFSETQ. V shed 5 bases, J shed 8 bases, and the junction held 5 bases outside the gene matches. CDR3 protein: CASRGQGAGKQYF. The DNA for the CDR3 is TGCGCCAGCAGGGGACAGGGGGCGGGAAAGCAGTACTTC.

This chain uses TRBV28 with TRBJ1-2, with 7 bases identical to TRBD1. Unmatched junction bases numbered 4, after V lost 7 bases and J lost 11 bases. The CDR3 spans 10 residues. Germline values: CDR1 MDHEN, CDR2 SYDVKM. The CDR3 DNA reads TGTGCCAGCATGGGGACAGAATACACCTTC. Its translation is CASMGTEYTF.

The chain couples TRBV18 to TRBJ2-5; 7 positions match TRBD1. The trim removed 4 bases at V and 5 bases at J, leaving 10 bases unmatched. Germline V gene lookup returns CDR1 KGHSH and CDR2 LQKENI. The CDR3 has 15 amino acids. CDR3 sequence (DNA): TGTGCCAGCTCACTGGGACAGCTTGCGAAGGAGACCCAGTACTTC. As protein: CASSLGQLAKETQYF.

The chain employs TRBV21-1 and TRBJ2-2; the table's D call, TRBD2, has no DNA check behind it. TRBV21-1 is a recognized pseudogene. This CDR3 contains 16 residues. CDR3: CASSNRTGLSTGELFF. The CDR3 DNA follows: TGTGCCAGCAGCAATAGAACGGGACTGAGCACCGGGGAGCTGTTTTTT.

V and J are TRBV2 and TRBJ1-5, with TRBD1 identical over 8 bases. The CDR3 has 15 residues. Trimming removed 0 bases from V and 6 bases from J; junction bases left unmatched: 4. The V gene's germline CDR1 is SNHLY and CDR2 FYNNEI. CDR3 in DNA: TGTGCCAGCAGTGAAGCTCACAGGGGGGTTCAGCCCCAGCATTTT. As protein: CASSEAHRGVQPQHF. The variable domain in full, completed from reference TRBV2 and TRBJ1-5, reads EPEVTQTPSHQVTQMGQEVILRCVPISNHLYFYWYRQILGQKVEFLVSFYNNEISEKSEIFDDQFSVERPDGSNFTLKIRSTKLEDSAMYFCASSEAHRGVQPQHFGDGTRLSIL.

The chain uses TRBV2 and TRBJ2-3, with D perhaps TRBD2 (6 bases). V was clipped by 6 bases and J by 2 bases, with 15 bases between them. Germline V lookup: CDR1 SNHLY, CDR2 FYNNEI. The CDR3 consists of 15 residues. The CDR3 bases are TGTGCCAGCAGCCGAAGAGCGGGTCCCACAGATACGCAGTATTTT. As protein: CASSRRAGPTDTQYF.

The V gene is TRBV11-2, the J gene TRBJ1-3; no reliable D call. The CDR3 runs to 13 residues. Trimming shortened V by 9 bases and J by 0 bases, and 9 bases separated the two germline ends. Germline V gene lookup returns CDR1 SGHAT and CDR2 FQNNGV. DNA for the CDR3: TGTGCCAGTCTGGCAGTCTCTGGAAACACCATATATTTT. Translation: CASLAVSGNTIYF.

V usage is TRBV4-1 and J usage is TRBJ2-7, with D possibly matching TRBD2 (6 bases). V lost 1 base and J 6 bases, leaving 19 bases between the germline ends. CDR1 is MGHRA and CDR2 is YSYEKL in the germline V gene. The CDR3 extends over 16 amino acids. The CDR3 DNA follows: TGCGCCAGCAGCCAAGGTAAGGCAGGGACTTTGGGCGAGCAGTACTTC. Amino acid sequence: CASSQGKAGTLGEQYF.

The V gene is TRBV10-3, the J gene TRBJ2-3, with D uncertain. The V and J ends lost 0 bases and 4 bases respectively, with 8 bases between them. The V gene's germline CDR1 is ENHRY and CDR2 SYGVKD. The CDR3 spans 14 residues. CDR3 DNA: TGTGCCATCAGTGAGTCTGGAGTGTCAGATACGCAGTATTTT. It codes for CAISESGVSDTQYF.

The CDR3 DNA sequence: TGTGCCAGTAGTACCTTGTTTACTAGCGGGAAGGGGAAAAGGAGCGAGCAGTACTTC. As protein: CASSTLFTSGKGKRSEQYF. V is TRBV19 and J is TRBJ2-7; TRBD2 aligns across 10 bases. In germline, CDR1 is LNHDA, CDR2 SQIVND (reference sequence). The CDR3 spans 19 residues. Trimming cost V 4 bases and J 6 bases; bases outside gene matches: 21.